These 12 T cell receptor beta chains came from one sample sequenced in a study of sequential checkpoint blockade in melanoma. Data came from immunoSEQ multiplex PCR; TCRdb stores just in-frame clones and leaves some out. This sample has 15,000 to 20,000 clones; 85% to 95% occur once, and the top ten carry over 20%. As for treatment: randomized to nivolumab then ipilimumab (arm A) or the reverse (arm B). The sequencing used CD8+ T cells sorted from blood (inferred from file names), collected from a patient given nivolumab and ipilimumab in sequence. These receptors were taken from a human donor with melanoma.

The rearrangement joins TRBV7-9 to TRBJ1-4; possible D gene TRBD1, 6 bases. Germline-derived CDR1 and CDR2 are SEHNR and FQNEAQ (reference sequence). V lost 2 bases to trimming and J lost 2 bases, with 12 bases between them. The CDR3 runs 16 residues. This CDR3 is CASSLLQGPTNEKLFF. In DNA, the CDR3 is TGTGCCAGCAGCTTACTACAGGGCCCCACTAATGAAAAACTGTTTTTT. The full variable domain, with the rest looked up from reference TRBV7-9 and TRBJ1-4, is DTGVSQNPRHKITKRGQNVTFRCDPISEHNRLYWYRQTLGQGPEFLTYFQNEAQLEKSRLLSDRFSAERPKGSFSTLEIQRTEQGDSAMYLCASSLLQGPTNEKLFFGSGTQLSVL.

The sample holds one count of this clone. The V gene is TRBV19, the J gene TRBJ1-1; D is perhaps TRBD1 (5 bases). Germline values: CDR1 LNHDA, CDR2 SQIVND (reference sequence). The V and J ends lost 9 bases and 1 base respectively, with 9 bases between them. CDR3 size: 12 residues. For the CDR3, the DNA is TGTGCCAGCAATCAGGGGAACACTGAAGCTTTCTTT. Translated, it gives CASNQGNTEAFF.

The genes are TRBV18 and TRBJ2-7, with D perhaps TRBD1 (5 bases). This CDR3 is 13 amino acids long. Germline CDR1 and CDR2: KGHSH and LQKENI. The germline V and J ends were trimmed by 2 bases and 3 bases, with 8 bases remaining between them. Written as DNA, the CDR3 is TGTGCCAGCTCACCAGGGGCGGTCTACGAGCAGTACTTC. This encodes CASSPGAVYEQYF.

V is TRBV5-6 and J is TRBJ2-7; 8 positions match TRBD1. The ends lost 4 bases at V and 6 bases at J; junction bases unmatched: 9. Germline V gene data show CDR1 as SGHDT and CDR2 as YYEEEE. This CDR3 region has 14 residues. The CDR3 protein is CASSPGQGSGEQYV. The CDR3, as DNA: TGTGCCAGCAGCCCAGGACAGGGTTCTGGCGAGCAGTACGTC.

The rearrangement joins TRBV28 to TRBJ1-1; 8 bases match TRBD1. The germline V gene has CDR1 MDHEN and CDR2 SYDVKM. This CDR3 has 16 residues. The J segment lost 3 bases and the V segment lost 2 bases, leaving 8 bases of the junction unmatched. In DNA form, the CDR3 reads TGTGCCAGCAGTTTAGGGCAGGGGGCATCGGACACTGAAGCTTTCTTT. It specifies CASSLGQGASDTEAFF.

The chain joins TRBV15 to TRBJ1-3, with D uncertain. The CDR3 is made up of 17 amino acids. The V gene lost 1 base and the J gene lost 2 bases, with 15 bases spanning the gap. Germline V lookup: CDR1 LNHNV, CDR2 YYDKDF (reference sequence). The CDR3 sequence: CATSRALLEQTGNTIYF. CDR3 nucleotide sequence: TGTGCCACCAGCAGAGCCTTATTGGAACAGACTGGAAACACCATATATTTT.

The chain has TRBV27 and TRBJ1-5; 7 bases fit TRBD1. The CDR3 totals 15 residues. Germline CDR1 reads MNHEY; CDR2 reads SMNVEV (reference sequence). The trim removed 4 bases at V and 2 bases at J, leaving 5 bases unmatched. CDR3 sequence (DNA): TGTGCCAGCAGTTCACGAGGGGGCGGCAATCAGCCCCAGCATTTT. It encodes CASSSRGGGNQPQHF.

The CDR3 DNA follows: TGTGCCAGCAGTGGACAGGGGGCGAGGGAACTGTTTTTT. Amino acid sequence: CASSGQGARELFF. The chain couples TRBV6-6 to TRBJ1-4; 11 nucleotides line up with TRBD1. The trim removed 5 bases at V and 12 bases at J, leaving 5 bases unmatched. This CDR3 has 13 residues. CDR1 is MNHNY and CDR2 is SVGAGI in the germline V gene (reference sequence).

The chain has TRBV15 and TRBJ2-7; D might be TRBD2 (6 bases). The CDR3 totals 14 residues. Germline loops: CDR1 LNHNV, CDR2 YYDKDF (reference sequence). V gave up 5 bases and J gave up 2 bases, with 13 bases separating them. The CDR3 loop reads CATSGRDFTYEQYF. CDR3 coding DNA: TGTGCCACCAGCGGCCGGGACTTCACCTACGAGCAGTACTTC.

V is TRBV27 and J is TRBJ2-7; D is possibly TRBD1 (5 bases). This CDR3 has 16 residues. V was clipped by 2 bases and J by 1 base, with 15 bases between them. The germline CDR1 and CDR2 sequences are MNHEY and SMNVEV (reference sequence). Written as DNA, the CDR3 is TGTGCCAGCAGTTTAACCCTGGGGCTAGTTTCCTACGAGCAGTACTTC. Amino acid sequence: CASSLTLGLVSYEQYF.

This clone was seen a single time. The gene calls are TRBV2 and TRBJ1-5; possible D gene TRBD1, 6 bases. Germline V lookup: CDR1 SNHLY, CDR2 FYNNEI. Trimming removed 11 bases from V and 0 bases from J, with 11 bases in between. The CDR3 runs to 13 residues. In nucleotides, the CDR3 is TGTGCCGGGGGCGGGGGTAGCAATCAGCCCCAGCATTTT. Amino acids: CAGGGGSNQPQHF.

The V gene is TRBV29-1, the J gene TRBJ1-3; no firm D call. The CDR3 length is 12 residues. The ends were cut back, 6 bases at V and 3 bases at J, with 9 bases in the middle. Looked up from germline, CDR1 is SQVTM and CDR2 is ANQGSEA. Here the CDR3 DNA reads TGCAGCGTCCTCGGCGGTGGAAACACCATATATTTT. This codes for CSVLGGGNTIYF.